This is a list of T cell receptor beta chains from one sample in a study of cytomegalovirus exposure and HLA in healthy donors. Sequenced by immunoSEQ multiplex PCR; TCRdb stores in-frame clones only, minus some. The sample holds approximately 75,000 clones, 66% seen once. Sequenced sample: PBMCs. The receptors come from a man aged 40-49 years in good health and CMV-seropositive. Each CDR3 is given with its conserved first and last residue. A D gene is named only where the DNA matches it firmly. Clone size is stated in some rows and not others, as once, few, many or a class when expanded.

CDR3 length: 12
clone size: once
D gene: .
J gene: TRBJ2-7
V gene: TRBV30
CDR3 protein: CAYSRDNHEQYF
CDR3 DNA: TGTGCCTATTCCCGGGACAACCACGAGCAGTACTTC

CDR3 length: 13
clone size: .
D gene: TRBD2
J gene: TRBJ2-1
V gene: TRBV6-5
CDR3 protein: CASLASGNNEQFF
CDR3 DNA: TGTGCCAGTTTAGCTAGCGGCAACAATGAGCAGTTCTTC

CDR3 length: 18
clone size: .
D gene: TRBD2
J gene: TRBJ2-7
V gene: TRBV7-8
CDR3 protein: CASSSLRLAGGNSYEQYF
CDR3 DNA: TGTGCCAGCAGCTCACTTAGACTAGCGGGGGGGAATTCCTACGAGCAGTACTTC

CDR3 length: 15
clone size: many
D gene: TRBD2
J gene: TRBJ2-5
V gene: TRBV4-2
CDR3 protein: CASSQEAGGQETQYF
CDR3 DNA: TGTGCCAGCAGCCAAGAAGCGGGGGGCCAAGAGACCCAGTACTTC

CDR3 length: 13
clone size: .
D gene: TRBD1
J gene: TRBJ2-7
V gene: TRBV4-3
CDR3 protein: CASSRLDRAEQYF
CDR3 DNA: TGCGCCAGCAGCCGTCTGGACAGGGCCGAGCAGTACTTC

CDR3 length: 15
clone size: .
D gene: .
J gene: TRBJ1-2
V gene: TRBV29-1
CDR3 protein: CSVPLGGQGDYGYTF
CDR3 DNA: TGCAGCGTACCTCTGGGGGGGCAGGGTGACTATGGCTACACCTTC

CDR3 length: 11
clone size: .
D gene: .
J gene: TRBJ1-4
V gene: TRBV6-1
CDR3 protein: CASLRAEKLFF
CDR3 DNA: TGTGCCTCCCTCAGGGCAGAAAAACTGTTTTTT

CDR3 length: 11
clone size: .
D gene: .
J gene: TRBJ2-5
V gene: TRBV20-1
CDR3 protein: CSAEWRETQYF
CDR3 DNA: TGCAGTGCCGAATGGAGGGAGACCCAGTACTTC

CDR3 length: 13
clone size: few
D gene: .
J gene: TRBJ2-7
V gene: TRBV5-1
CDR3 protein: CASSPTRTYEQYF
CDR3 DNA: TGCGCCAGCAGCCCAACACGAACCTACGAGCAGTACTTC

CDR3 length: 15
clone size: .
D gene: .
J gene: TRBJ1-1
V gene: TRBV9
CDR3 protein: CASSVGGGPNTEAFF
CDR3 DNA: TGTGCCAGCAGCGTAGGGGGCGGTCCGAACACTGAAGCTTTCTTT

CDR3 length: 16
clone size: .
D gene: TRBD1
J gene: TRBJ2-5
V gene: TRBV2
CDR3 protein: CASSTGQGAGGETQYF
CDR3 DNA: TGTGCCAGCAGCACTGGACAGGGGGCGGGCGGGGAGACCCAGTACTTC

CDR3 length: 13
clone size: .
D gene: .
J gene: TRBJ1-1
V gene: TRBV28
CDR3 protein: CASSPIGGTEAFF
CDR3 DNA: TGTGCCAGCAGTCCGATAGGGGGCACTGAAGCTTTCTTT

CDR3 length: 15
clone size: .
D gene: TRBD2
J gene: TRBJ2-1
V gene: TRBV7-3
CDR3 protein: CASSLMVAGEDEQFF
CDR3 DNA: TGTGCCAGCAGCTTAATGGTAGCGGGGGAGGATGAGCAGTTCTTC

CDR3 length: 16
clone size: .
D gene: TRBD2
J gene: TRBJ2-6
V gene: TRBV7-2
CDR3 protein: CASSLSGGAGANVLTF
CDR3 DNA: TGTGCCAGCAGCCTTAGCGGGGGGGCGGGGGCCAACGTCCTGACTTTC

CDR3 length: 14
clone size: .
D gene: .
J gene: TRBJ2-7
V gene: TRBV28
CDR3 protein: CASSLRVFGDEQYF
CDR3 DNA: TGTGCCAGCAGTTTGAGGGTCTTCGGCGACGAGCAGTACTTC

CDR3 length: 14
clone size: few
D gene: TRBD1
J gene: TRBJ2-3
V gene: TRBV5-1
CDR3 protein: CASSFGQGRDTQYF
CDR3 DNA: TGCGCCAGCAGCTTCGGACAGGGACGGGATACGCAGTATTTT

CDR3 length: 13
clone size: .
D gene: .
J gene: TRBJ2-7
V gene: TRBV5-4
CDR3 protein: CASSLGLVYEQYF
CDR3 DNA: TGTGCCAGCAGCTTGGGTCTGGTCTACGAGCAGTACTTC

CDR3 length: 13
clone size: once
D gene: .
J gene: TRBJ2-3
V gene: TRBV11-3
CDR3 protein: CASSLIGEHTQYF
CDR3 DNA: TGTGCCAGCAGCTTAATCGGGGAACATACGCAGTATTTT

CDR3 length: 15
clone size: .
D gene: .
J gene: TRBJ1-2
V gene: TRBV7-2
CDR3 protein: CASSLVGGGAGGYTF
CDR3 DNA: TGTGCCAGCAGCTTAGTGGGGGGGGGCGCGGGTGGCTACACCTTC

CDR3 length: 15
clone size: .
D gene: TRBD1
J gene: TRBJ2-3
V gene: TRBV6-8
CDR3 protein: CAGSYSDRGLDTQYF
CDR3 DNA: TGTGCCGGCAGTTACTCGGACAGGGGTTTAGATACGCAGTATTTT

CDR3 length: 11
clone size: .
D gene: .
J gene: TRBJ2-2
V gene: TRBV29-1
CDR3 protein: CSAISVGELFF
CDR3 DNA: TGCAGCGCGATCTCGGTCGGGGAGCTGTTTTTT

CDR3 length: 16
clone size: once
D gene: TRBD2
J gene: TRBJ2-3
V gene: TRBV5-1
CDR3 protein: CASSLSTSGDTDTQYF
CDR3 DNA: TGCGCCAGCAGCTTGAGTACTAGCGGGGACACAGATACGCAGTATTTT

CDR3 length: 11
clone size: few
D gene: .
J gene: TRBJ1-1
V gene: TRBV30
CDR3 protein: CAWSSGIKAFF
CDR3 DNA: TGTGCCTGGAGTTCAGGGATTAAAGCTTTCTTT

CDR3 length: 15
clone size: .
D gene: TRBD1
J gene: TRBJ1-6
V gene: TRBV30
CDR3 protein: CAWSVIAGGKWALHF
CDR3 DNA: TGTGCCTGGAGTGTTATAGCAGGGGGGAAATGGGCCCTCCACTTT

CDR3 length: 14
clone size: .
D gene: .
J gene: TRBJ1-1
V gene: TRBV6-1
CDR3 protein: CASSRLRVGTEAFF
CDR3 DNA: TGTGCCAGCAGTCGACTCAGGGTAGGGACTGAAGCTTTCTTT

CDR3 length: 17
clone size: .
D gene: TRBD2
J gene: TRBJ2-5
V gene: TRBV5-1
CDR3 protein: CASSLGPSGGASETQYF
CDR3 DNA: TGCGCCAGCAGCTTGGGCCCCAGCGGGGGGGCTTCGGAGACCCAGTACTTC

CDR3 length: 13
clone size: once
D gene: TRBD1
J gene: TRBJ2-7
V gene: TRBV6-1
CDR3 protein: CASRRQGADEQYF
CDR3 DNA: TGTGCCAGCAGAAGACAGGGGGCGGACGAGCAGTACTTC

CDR3 length: 14
clone size: few
D gene: .
J gene: TRBJ1-1
V gene: TRBV4-3
CDR3 protein: CASTPGRINTEAFF
CDR3 DNA: TGCGCCAGCACCCCAGGGCGGATTAACACTGAAGCTTTCTTT

CDR3 length: 16
clone size: .
D gene: .
J gene: TRBJ2-7
V gene: TRBV2
CDR3 protein: CASSEPTRDRSYEQYF
CDR3 DNA: TGTGCCAGCAGTGAACCTACTAGAGACAGGAGTTACGAGCAGTACTTC

CDR3 length: 13
clone size: .
D gene: .
J gene: TRBJ1-1
V gene: TRBV18
CDR3 protein: CASSPNKNTEAFF
CDR3 DNA: TGTGCCAGCTCACCGAACAAGAACACTGAAGCTTTCTTT

CDR3 length: 16
clone size: .
D gene: TRBD1
J gene: TRBJ2-4
V gene: TRBV7-9
CDR3 protein: CASSLTGGEAKNIQYF
CDR3 DNA: TGTGCCAGCAGTTTAACAGGGGGCGAAGCCAAAAACATTCAGTACTTC

CDR3 length: 16
clone size: .
D gene: TRBD1
J gene: TRBJ1-4
V gene: TRBV4-3
CDR3 protein: CASSQEGPGGNEKLFF
CDR3 DNA: TGCGCCAGCAGCCAAGAAGGGCCAGGGGGGAATGAAAAACTGTTTTTT

CDR3 length: 14
clone size: .
D gene: .
J gene: TRBJ2-7
V gene: TRBV4-1
CDR3 protein: CASSSRSGGLEQYF
CDR3 DNA: TGCGCCAGCAGCTCGCGCTCCGGGGGGCTTGAGCAGTACTTC

CDR3 length: 14
clone size: once
D gene: TRBD1
J gene: TRBJ2-7
V gene: TRBV5-1
CDR3 protein: CASSFGTGAPEQYF
CDR3 DNA: TGCGCCAGCAGCTTCGGGACAGGGGCGCCTGAGCAGTACTTC

CDR3 length: 15
clone size: .
D gene: TRBD1
J gene: TRBJ2-3
V gene: TRBV2
CDR3 protein: CASSWDRQSTDTQYF
CDR3 DNA: TGTGCCAGCAGTTGGGACAGACAAAGCACAGATACGCAGTATTTT

CDR3 length: 13
clone size: .
D gene: TRBD1
J gene: TRBJ1-4
V gene: TRBV14
CDR3 protein: CASSEGQGGKLFF
CDR3 DNA: TGTGCCAGCAGCGAGGGACAGGGGGGAAAACTGTTTTTT

CDR3 length: 15
clone size: .
D gene: TRBD1
J gene: TRBJ1-4
V gene: TRBV5-6
CDR3 protein: CASSSGDSLYEKLFF
CDR3 DNA: TGTGCCAGCAGCTCCGGGGACAGCCTTTATGAAAAACTGTTTTTT

CDR3 length: 13
clone size: .
D gene: .
J gene: TRBJ1-4
V gene: TRBV28
CDR3 protein: CASGTGINEKLFF
CDR3 DNA: TGTGCCAGCGGTACGGGGATAAATGAAAAACTGTTTTTT

CDR3 length: 16
clone size: few
D gene: TRBD2
J gene: TRBJ2-2
V gene: TRBV5-4
CDR3 protein: CASSFRASGNTGELFF
CDR3 DNA: TGTGCCAGCAGCTTTCGGGCTAGCGGGAACACCGGGGAGCTGTTTTTT

CDR3 length: 16
clone size: .
D gene: .
J gene: TRBJ1-1
V gene: TRBV28
CDR3 protein: CASSSGVGGRNTEAFF
CDR3 DNA: TGTGCCAGCAGTTCGGGCGTGGGGGGGAGGAACACTGAAGCTTTCTTT

CDR3 length: 15
clone size: .
D gene: TRBD2
J gene: TRBJ2-3
V gene: TRBV7-2
CDR3 protein: CASSSSGGRTDTQYF
CDR3 DNA: TGTGCCAGCAGCTCTAGCGGGGGGCGGACAGATACGCAGTATTTT

CDR3 length: 15
clone size: few
D gene: .
J gene: TRBJ2-5
V gene: TRBV6-1
CDR3 protein: CASSEALAGRETQYF
CDR3 DNA: TGTGCCAGCAGTGAAGCCCTTGCGGGCCGGGAGACCCAGTACTTC

CDR3 length: 15
clone size: once
D gene: TRBD1
J gene: TRBJ1-1
V gene: TRBV28
CDR3 protein: CASRQGGGMNTEAFF
CDR3 DNA: TGTGCCAGCAGGCAGGGGGGTGGGATGAACACTGAAGCTTTCTTT

CDR3 length: 15
clone size: .
D gene: .
J gene: TRBJ1-5
V gene: TRBV18
CDR3 protein: CASSPSGYSNQPQHF
CDR3 DNA: TGTGCCAGCTCACCGTCAGGGTATAGCAATCAGCCCCAGCATTTT

CDR3 length: 16
clone size: .
D gene: TRBD2
J gene: TRBJ2-3
V gene: TRBV4-2
CDR3 protein: CASSQDLAGGPDTQYF
CDR3 DNA: TGTGCCAGCAGCCAAGACTTGGCGGGGGGGCCCGATACGCAGTATTTT

CDR3 length: 14
clone size: .
D gene: .
J gene: TRBJ2-7
V gene: TRBV7-8
CDR3 protein: CASSLRDSSYEQYF
CDR3 DNA: TGTGCCAGCAGCTTACGGGACTCCTCCTACGAGCAGTACTTC

CDR3 length: 13
clone size: few
D gene: .
J gene: TRBJ1-2
V gene: TRBV30
CDR3 protein: CAWSADSNYGYTF
CDR3 DNA: TGTGCCTGGAGTGCCGACAGTAACTATGGCTACACCTTC

CDR3 length: 13
clone size: .
D gene: .
J gene: TRBJ1-1
V gene: TRBV5-4
CDR3 protein: CASSLNTNTEAFF
CDR3 DNA: TGTGCCAGCAGCTTGAACACGAACACTGAAGCTTTCTTT

CDR3 length: 14
clone size: .
D gene: .
J gene: TRBJ2-7
V gene: TRBV6-5
CDR3 protein: CASSYSALPYEQYF
CDR3 DNA: TGTGCCAGCAGTTACTCGGCCCTTCCCTACGAGCAGTACTTC

CDR3 length: 15
clone size: .
D gene: TRBD1
J gene: TRBJ2-7
V gene: TRBV19
CDR3 protein: CASTSGTGSSYEQYF
CDR3 DNA: TGTGCCAGTACCTCCGGGACAGGTAGCTCCTACGAGCAGTACTTC

CDR3 length: 15
clone size: .
D gene: .
J gene: TRBJ1-3
V gene: TRBV5-1
CDR3 protein: CASSRQGFSGNTIYF
CDR3 DNA: TGCGCCAGCAGCCGGCAGGGATTCTCTGGAAACACCATATATTTT